Listed below are T cell receptor beta chains from one sample, sequenced in a study of T cells after posttransplantation cyclophosphamide. TCRdb's copy holds only in-frame clones and misses some; the assay was immunoSEQ multiplex PCR. The sample lists about 19,000 clones; approximately 74% were seen once. Sequenced material: PBMCs, taken after an allogeneic stem cell transplant with post-transplant cyclophosphamide. The receptor source for this set is a male patient in his thirties who received an allogeneic stem cell transplant from a related donor, was CMV-positive, and had acute GVHD only. Some T cells could come from the graft donor. Each CDR3 is given with its conserved first and last residue. The D gene is left open where the match is weak. A row's size may be missing; if present it is once, few, many or a size class.

TRBJ2-3	TRBD2	TRBV14	.	TGTGCCAGCAGCCCCGGACTAGCGGGGGGCCGAACAGATACGCAGTATTTT	CASSPGLAGGRTDTQYF
TRBJ1-2	TRBD1	TRBV6-5	.	TGTGCCACATTATCCGGGACAGGGGCCGGCTACACCTTC	CATLSGTGAGYTF
TRBJ1-2	TRBD1	TRBV28	.	TGTGCCAGCAGTCTACCGGGACAGGGAGGCTATGGCTACACCTTC	CASSLPGQGGYGYTF
TRBJ2-7	.	TRBV7-8	few	TGTGCCAGCAGCTTGTGGGGGCTCGGGTCCTACGAGCAGTACTTC	CASSLWGLGSYEQYF
TRBJ2-5	.	TRBV7-9	.	TGTGCCAGCAGCTTAGGCCAGTCTCAAGAGACCCAGTACTTC	CASSLGQSQETQYF
TRBJ2-5	.	TRBV7-6	.	TGTGCCAGCAGCTTAGCGGGGCACCAAGAGACCCAGTACTTC	CASSLAGHQETQYF
TRBJ1-1	.	TRBV11-2	once	TGTGCCAGCAGCTTAACGGAGACCTACTTTAACACTGAAGCTTTCTTT	CASSLTETYFNTEAFF
TRBJ2-7	.	TRBV7-9	.	TGTGCCAGCACCCGACAATCCCTCTCCTACGAGCAGTACTTC	CASTRQSLSYEQYF
TRBJ2-1	TRBD1	TRBV9	.	TGTGCCAGCAGTACGACAGGGGGCGGAGGCAATGAGCAGTTCTTC	CASSTTGGGGNEQFF
TRBJ1-2	.	TRBV7-8	.	TGTGCCAGCAGCATACTGGGGCTTTATGGCTACACCTTC	CASSILGLYGYTF
TRBJ1-1	TRBD1	TRBV4-2	.	TGTGCCAGCAGCTTCCAGGGGGGCACTGAAGCTTTCTTT	CASSFQGGTEAFF
TRBJ2-3	.	TRBV5-6	.	TGTGCCAGCAGCTCTAGCGTTAGGAACACAGATACGCAGTATTTT	CASSSSVRNTDTQYF
TRBJ2-7	TRBD2	TRBV28	.	TGTGCCAGCAGTTTGGGAACAATGCTCGGACTAGCGGGGGGTTGGAGCTCCTACGAGCAGTACTTC	CASSLGTMLGLAGGWSSYEQYF
TRBJ2-5	TRBD1	TRBV7-8	.	TGTGCCAGCAGCTCCTCCAGGGGGTACCAAGAGACCCAGTACTTC	CASSSSRGYQETQYF
TRBJ2-3	.	TRBV4-1	.	TGCGCCAGCAGCTACCCTAGCGAAGATACGCAGTATTTT	CASSYPSEDTQYF
TRBJ1-1	TRBD1	TRBV19	.	TGTGCCAGTAGGACCCGAGAGGGACAGGGGACTGAAGCTTTCTTT	CASRTREGQGTEAFF
TRBJ2-7	.	TRBV5-6	medium-sized	TGTGCCAGCAGCTTGGGCCAGTCCTACGAGCAGTACTTC	CASSLGQSYEQYF
TRBJ2-2	TRBD2	TRBV7-8	.	TGTGCCAGCAGCCGGGCGGGGGGCGGTAGCACCGGGGAGCTGTTTTTT	CASSRAGGGSTGELFF
TRBJ2-7	TRBD1	TRBV6-6	.	TGTGCCAGCAGGCAGGCGGGCGGCAGGGGGTCCTACGAGCAGTACTTC	CASRQAGGRGSYEQYF
TRBJ2-5	TRBD1	TRBV5-6	.	TGTGCCAGCAGCTGGGACAGTCAAGAGACCCAGTACTTC	CASSWDSQETQYF
TRBJ2-7	TRBD1	TRBV25-1	few	TGTGCCAGCAGTGACGCCGGGACAGTTGTGAATAAGCAGTACTTC	CASSDAGTVVNKQYF
TRBJ2-5	.	TRBV4-3	.	TGCGCCAGCAGCCAAGATCCTAGCTCGTTGACCCAGTACTTC	CASSQDPSSLTQYF
TRBJ1-6	TRBD1	TRBV9	few	TGTGCCAGCGGACAGGTACCTAATTCACCCCTCCACTTT	CASGQVPNSPLHF
TRBJ2-1	TRBD2	TRBV6-1	medium-sized	TGTGCCACCGGACTAGCGGGGCGCTACAATGAGCAGTTCTTC	CATGLAGRYNEQFF
TRBJ1-2	TRBD1	TRBV6-5	.	TGTGCCAGCAGTTACAGGGGGCACTATGGCTACACCTTC	CASSYRGHYGYTF
TRBJ1-2	TRBD1	TRBV9	.	TGTGCCAGCAGCTCTCAGGGGGCGTTTTATGGCTACACCTTC	CASSSQGAFYGYTF
TRBJ1-2	TRBD1	TRBV5-4	.	TGTGCCAGCAGCTCTGGGACGCCGGGACAGGGGTACTATGGCTACACCTTC	CASSSGTPGQGYYGYTF
TRBJ1-2	TRBD1	TRBV5-4	once	TGTGCCAGCAGGGCCTCGGGAGGGGGCCTTACAAACGGCTACACCTTC	CASRASGGGLTNGYTF
TRBJ1-5	.	TRBV2	.	TGTGCCAGCAGTGTTGACAGCCAGTGGAATCAGCCCCAGCATTTT	CASSVDSQWNQPQHF
TRBJ1-3	TRBD1	TRBV18	.	TGTGCCAGCTCACTTACAGGGGGCGATGGAAACACCATATATTTT	CASSLTGGDGNTIYF
TRBJ2-2	.	TRBV11-1	.	TGTGCCAGCAGCTTAGAGGAGGACACCGGGGAGCTGTTTTTT	CASSLEEDTGELFF
TRBJ1-3	.	TRBV7-2	.	TGTGCCAGCAGCCTCGGGACACCAGTCTCTGGAAACACCATATATTTT	CASSLGTPVSGNTIYF
TRBJ1-5	TRBD1	TRBV7-9	.	TGTGCCAGCAGCTTAGGAGCAGGGGGCCCCCCGGGTAGCAATCAGCCCCAGCATTTT	CASSLGAGGPPGSNQPQHF
TRBJ1-2	.	TRBV19	.	TGTGCCAGTAGTATCACGCGGCCTCTAAACTATGGCTACACCTTC	CASSITRPLNYGYTF